This T cell receptor beta chain stems from a study of T-cell reconstitution after alpha-beta-depleted transplantation in children. Turning to this clonotype: Antigen unknown.

The CDR3 has 14 residues. V dropped 5 bases and J dropped 2; count of bases not matched to a gene: 4. The germline V gene encodes CDR1 SGHRS and CDR2 YFSETQ. The TCRbeta library incorporated unique molecular identifiers. TCRdb recomputed calls from the PCR reads with MiXCR, one row per CDR3 protein. In the table there are around 440,000 distinct CDR3 sequences, roughly 16% of which are singletons. General study points: Alpha-beta T cells about two months after transplant reportedly derived from several hundred expanded graft clones. Once a year had passed after transplant, T-cell counts and diversity came mostly from newly produced T cells.

The receptor comes from a boy in the first two years of life who had a stem cell transplant for Wiskott-Aldrich syndrome, so the T cells may come from the graft donor. V and J are TRBV5-1 and TRBJ2-5, with TRBD2 identical over 9 bases. The sample consisted of PBMCs, mostly from graft donor cells, taken 360 days after TCRalphabeta/CD19-depleted stem cell transplant. In DNA, the CDR3 is TGCGCCAGCAGATCTAGCGGGGAGCAAGAGACCCAGTACTTC. Protein: CASRSSGEQETQYF.